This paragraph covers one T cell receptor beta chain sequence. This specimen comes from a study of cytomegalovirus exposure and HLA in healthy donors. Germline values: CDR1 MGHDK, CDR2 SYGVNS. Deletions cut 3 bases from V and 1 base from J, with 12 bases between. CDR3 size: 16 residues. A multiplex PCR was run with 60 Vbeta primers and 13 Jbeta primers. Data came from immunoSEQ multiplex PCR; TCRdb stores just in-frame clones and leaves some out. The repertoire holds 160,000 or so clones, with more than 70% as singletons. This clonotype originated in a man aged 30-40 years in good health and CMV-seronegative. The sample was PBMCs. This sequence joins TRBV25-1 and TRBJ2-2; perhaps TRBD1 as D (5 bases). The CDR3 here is CASSEIGQGNTGELFF. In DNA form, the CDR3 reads TGTGCCAGCAGTGAGATCGGCCAGGGGAACACCGGGGAGCTGTTTTTT.